This TCR beta chain was identified during a study of siplizumab effects on memory and regulatory T cells. The study's findings and limits: Naive or memory phenotype was unassignable for roughly 80-97% of proliferating CD4+ or CD8+ clones. The suppressive capacity of proliferating Tregs from siplizumab cultures remained unconfirmed. Naive T cells looked more diverse than memory cells and looked like major alloresponse contributors.

With respect to this clone: Its matching antigen is unknown.

Repertoires were generated with immunoSEQ multiplex PCR, while TCRdb's copy carries only in-frame clones and drops some. The table includes around 100,000 clones, 80% to 95% detected once. This CDR3 has 14 amino acids. V lost 4 bases to trimming and J lost 2 bases, with 9 bases between them. In germline, CDR1 is MNHEY, CDR2 SMNVEV (reference sequence). The sequenced sample consisted of CD4+ T cells sorted from blood. V gene TRBV27 combines with J gene TRBJ1-5, with a weak D call TRBD1 (5 bases). This TCR was recovered from a human donor in good health. CDR3: CASSSGRGNQPQHF. As DNA, the CDR3 is TGTGCCAGCAGTTCCGGCAGGGGCAATCAGCCCCAGCATTTT.